One and the same sample provided the 5 T cell receptor beta chains below, sequenced in a study of CD8+ T cells in alopecia areata. Treatment indicated: oral pan-JAK inhibitor, 5-10 mg twice daily. Extraction of RNA preceded its reverse transcription into cDNA, which served as the sequencing template. TCRdb's table, derived via immunoSEQ multiplex PCR, lists solely in-frame clones and lacks some. The sample has 130,000 or so clones; around 60% are singletons. Sequenced here: CD4+ T cells sorted from blood, sampled at week 4, from a patient treated with tofacitinib. The receptors stem from a human donor with alopecia areata.

This sequence joins TRBV9 and TRBJ2-3, with a weak D call TRBD1 (6 bases). This CDR3 has 14 residues. V was shortened by 4 bases and J by 2 bases, with 11 bases between the two germline ends. Per the germline V gene, CDR1 is SGDLS and CDR2 is YYNGEE. The CDR3 loop is CASSTDRLTDTQYF. The CDR3 DNA is TGTGCCAGCAGCACCGACAGGCTCACAGATACGCAGTATTTT.

This chain links TRBV29-1 with TRBJ1-1; D remains unclear. The germline V and J ends were trimmed by 3 bases and 1 base, with 9 bases remaining between them. The CDR3 contains 13 residues. Germline lookup yields CDR1 SQVTM and CDR2 ANQGSEA. The CDR3 spells CSVDRAANTEAFF. The CDR3 DNA follows: TGCAGCGTTGATCGGGCCGCGAACACTGAAGCTTTCTTT.

This chain links TRBV5-1 with TRBJ1-2, with D hard to call. The CDR3 runs 19 residues. Germline values: CDR1 SGHRS, CDR2 YFSETQ. Trimming took 0 bases from V and 3 from J, leaving 24 bases between them. DNA of the CDR3: TGCGCCAGCAGCTTGGCCAGGAGCCGCTCTCTTGGACTGCACTATGGCTACACCTTC. It yields the protein CASSLARSRSLGLHYGYTF.

The chain couples TRBV30 to TRBJ2-7; no reliable D call. The CDR3 has 14 amino acids. V lost 0 bases and J 4 bases, leaving 13 bases between the germline ends. In germline, CDR1 is GTSNPN, CDR2 SVGIG (reference sequence). The CDR3 is CAWSVDGPQYEQYF. DNA for the CDR3: TGTGCCTGGAGTGTGGATGGACCTCAATACGAGCAGTACTTC.

The CDR3 sequence: CSVENRGNTEAFF. Written as DNA, the CDR3 is TGCAGCGTTGAGAACAGGGGGAACACTGAAGCTTTCTTT. This rearrangement joins TRBV29-1 to TRBJ1-1, with TRBD1 matching 7 bases. Trimming took 3 bases from V and 1 from J; bases not matched to a gene: 2. The CDR3 totals 13 residues. CDR1 and CDR2 (germline): SQVTM, ANQGSEA. Full variable domain (missing parts from reference TRBV29-1 and TRBJ1-1): SAVISQKPSRDICQRGTSLTIQCQVDSQVTMMFWYRQQPGQSLTLIATANQGSEATYESGFVIDKFPISRPNLTFSTLTVSNMSPEDSSIYLCSVENRGNTEAFFGQGTRLTVV.